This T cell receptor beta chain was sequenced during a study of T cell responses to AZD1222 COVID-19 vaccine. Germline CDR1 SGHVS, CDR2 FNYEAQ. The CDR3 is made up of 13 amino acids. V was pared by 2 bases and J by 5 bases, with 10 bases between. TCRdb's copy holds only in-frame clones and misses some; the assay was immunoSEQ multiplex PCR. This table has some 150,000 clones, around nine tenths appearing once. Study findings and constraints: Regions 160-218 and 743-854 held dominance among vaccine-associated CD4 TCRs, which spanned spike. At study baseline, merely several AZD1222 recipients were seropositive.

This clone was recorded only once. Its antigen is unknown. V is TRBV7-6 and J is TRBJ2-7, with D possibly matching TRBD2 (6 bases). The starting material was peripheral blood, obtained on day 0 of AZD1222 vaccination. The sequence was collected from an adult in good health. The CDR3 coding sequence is TGTGCCAGCAGCTTAAGTGGGGGGAACGAGCAGTACTTC. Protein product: CASSLSGGNEQYF.